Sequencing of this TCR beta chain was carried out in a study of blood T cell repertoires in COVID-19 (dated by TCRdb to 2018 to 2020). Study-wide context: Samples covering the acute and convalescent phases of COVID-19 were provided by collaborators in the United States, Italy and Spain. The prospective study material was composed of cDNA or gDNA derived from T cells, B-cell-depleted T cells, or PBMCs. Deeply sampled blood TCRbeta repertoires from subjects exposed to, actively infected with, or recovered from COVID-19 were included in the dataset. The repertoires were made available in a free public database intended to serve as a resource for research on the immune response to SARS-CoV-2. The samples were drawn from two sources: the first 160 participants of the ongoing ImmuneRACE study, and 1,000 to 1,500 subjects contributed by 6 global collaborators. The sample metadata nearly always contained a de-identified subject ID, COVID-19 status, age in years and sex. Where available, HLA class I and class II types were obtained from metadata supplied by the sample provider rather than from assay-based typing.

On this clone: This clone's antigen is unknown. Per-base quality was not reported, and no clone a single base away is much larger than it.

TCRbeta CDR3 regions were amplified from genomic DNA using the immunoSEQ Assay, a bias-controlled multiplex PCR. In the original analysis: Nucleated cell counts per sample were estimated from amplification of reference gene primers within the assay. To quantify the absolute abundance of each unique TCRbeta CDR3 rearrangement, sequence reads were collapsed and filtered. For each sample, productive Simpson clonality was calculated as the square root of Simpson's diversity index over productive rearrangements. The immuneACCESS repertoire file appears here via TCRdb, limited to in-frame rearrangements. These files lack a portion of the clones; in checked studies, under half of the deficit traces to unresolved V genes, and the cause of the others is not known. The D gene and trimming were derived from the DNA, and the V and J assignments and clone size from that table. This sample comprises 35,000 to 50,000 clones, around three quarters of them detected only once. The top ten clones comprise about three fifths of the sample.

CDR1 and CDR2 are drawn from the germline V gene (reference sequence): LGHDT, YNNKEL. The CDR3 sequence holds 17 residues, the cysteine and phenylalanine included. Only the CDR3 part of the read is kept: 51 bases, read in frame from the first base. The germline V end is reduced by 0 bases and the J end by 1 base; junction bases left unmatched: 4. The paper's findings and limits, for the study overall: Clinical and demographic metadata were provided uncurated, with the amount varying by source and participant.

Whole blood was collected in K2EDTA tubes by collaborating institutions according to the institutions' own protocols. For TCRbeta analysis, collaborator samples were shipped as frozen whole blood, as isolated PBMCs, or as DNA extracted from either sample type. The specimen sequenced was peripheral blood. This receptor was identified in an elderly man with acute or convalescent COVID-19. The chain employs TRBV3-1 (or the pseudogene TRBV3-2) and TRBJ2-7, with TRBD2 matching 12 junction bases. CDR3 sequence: CASSQERGTSGSYEQYF. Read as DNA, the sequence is TGTGCCAGCAGCCAAGAAAGGGGGACTAGCGGGTCCTACGAGCAGTACTTC.